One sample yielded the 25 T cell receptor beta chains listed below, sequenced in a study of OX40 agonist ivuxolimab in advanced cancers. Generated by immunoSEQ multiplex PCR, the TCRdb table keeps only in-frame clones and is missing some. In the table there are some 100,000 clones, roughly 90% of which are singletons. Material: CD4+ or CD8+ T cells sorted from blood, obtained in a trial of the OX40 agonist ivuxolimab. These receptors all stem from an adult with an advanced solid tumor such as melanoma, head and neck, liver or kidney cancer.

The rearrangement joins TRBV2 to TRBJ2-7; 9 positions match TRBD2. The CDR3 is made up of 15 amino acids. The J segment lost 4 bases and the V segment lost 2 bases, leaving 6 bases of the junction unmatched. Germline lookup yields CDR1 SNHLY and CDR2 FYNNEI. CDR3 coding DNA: TGTGCCAGCAGTGAATGGACTAGCGTAGATTACGAGCAGTACTTC. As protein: CASSEWTSVDYEQYF.

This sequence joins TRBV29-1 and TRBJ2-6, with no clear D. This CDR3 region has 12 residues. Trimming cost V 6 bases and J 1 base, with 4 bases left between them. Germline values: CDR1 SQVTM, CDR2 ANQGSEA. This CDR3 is CSVRSGANVLTF. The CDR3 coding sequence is TGCAGCGTACGGTCTGGGGCCAACGTCCTGACTTTC.

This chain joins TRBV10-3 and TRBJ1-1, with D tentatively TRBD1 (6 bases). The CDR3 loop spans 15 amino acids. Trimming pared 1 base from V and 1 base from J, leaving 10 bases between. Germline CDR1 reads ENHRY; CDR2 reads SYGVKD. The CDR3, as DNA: TGTGCCATCAGTGAGTTGGACAGTTCGAACACTGAAGCTTTCTTT. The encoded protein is CAISELDSSNTEAFF.

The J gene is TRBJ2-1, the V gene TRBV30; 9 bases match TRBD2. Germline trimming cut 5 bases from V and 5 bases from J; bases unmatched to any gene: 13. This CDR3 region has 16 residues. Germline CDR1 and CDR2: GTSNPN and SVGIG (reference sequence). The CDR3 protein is CAWAGGKHRPDNEQFF. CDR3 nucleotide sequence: TGTGCCTGGGCGGGAGGGAAACATAGGCCCGACAATGAGCAGTTCTTC.

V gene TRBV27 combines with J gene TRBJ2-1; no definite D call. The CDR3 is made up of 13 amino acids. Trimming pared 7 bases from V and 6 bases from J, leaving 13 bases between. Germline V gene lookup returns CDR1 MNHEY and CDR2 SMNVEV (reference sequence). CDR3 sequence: CASMRGRSNEQFF. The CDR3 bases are TGTGCCAGCATGCGAGGAAGGTCCAATGAGCAGTTCTTC.

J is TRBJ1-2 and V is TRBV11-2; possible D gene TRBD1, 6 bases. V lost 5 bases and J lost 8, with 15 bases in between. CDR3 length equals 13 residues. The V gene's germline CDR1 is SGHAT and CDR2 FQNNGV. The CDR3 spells CASSPGNRAGYTF. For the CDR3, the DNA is TGTGCCAGCAGCCCCGGGAACAGGGCCGGCTACACCTTC.

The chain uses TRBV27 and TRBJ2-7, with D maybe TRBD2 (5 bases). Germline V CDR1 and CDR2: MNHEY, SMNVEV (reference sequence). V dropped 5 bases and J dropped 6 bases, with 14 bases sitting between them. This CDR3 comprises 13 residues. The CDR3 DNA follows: TGTGCCAGCAGTCCCACGCGGGCGGGCGAGCAGTACTTC. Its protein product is CASSPTRAGEQYF.

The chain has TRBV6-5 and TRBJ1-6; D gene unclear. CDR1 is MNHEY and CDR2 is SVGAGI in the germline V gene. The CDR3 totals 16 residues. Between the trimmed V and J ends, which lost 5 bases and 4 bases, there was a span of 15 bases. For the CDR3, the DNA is TGTGCCAGCAGTAACTTCGAAAGGGCGTATAATTCACCCCTCCACTTT. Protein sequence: CASSNFERAYNSPLHF.

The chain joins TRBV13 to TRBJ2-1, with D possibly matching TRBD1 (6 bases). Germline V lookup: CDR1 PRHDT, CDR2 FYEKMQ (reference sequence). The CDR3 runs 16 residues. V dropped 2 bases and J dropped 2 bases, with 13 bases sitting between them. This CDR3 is CASSLRTQGPYNEQFF. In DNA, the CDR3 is TGTGCCAGCAGCTTAAGGACGCAGGGGCCCTACAATGAGCAGTTCTTC.

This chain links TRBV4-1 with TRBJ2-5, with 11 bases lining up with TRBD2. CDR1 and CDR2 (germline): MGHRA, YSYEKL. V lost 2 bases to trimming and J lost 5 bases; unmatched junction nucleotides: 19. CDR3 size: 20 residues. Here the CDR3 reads CASSQFPQTPSGGSRETQYF. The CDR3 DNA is TGCGCCAGCAGCCAATTTCCCCAGACCCCTAGCGGGGGGTCACGGGAGACCCAGTACTTC.

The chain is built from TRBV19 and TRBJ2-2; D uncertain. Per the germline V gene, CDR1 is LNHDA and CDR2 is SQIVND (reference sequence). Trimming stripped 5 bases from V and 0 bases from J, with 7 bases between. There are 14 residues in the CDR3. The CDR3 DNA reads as TGTGCCAGTAGTCATGGACCGAACACCGGGGAGCTGTTTTTT. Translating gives CASSHGPNTGELFF. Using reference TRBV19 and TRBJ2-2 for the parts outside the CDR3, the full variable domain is DGGITQSPKYLFRKEGQNVTLSCEQNLNHDAMYWYRQDPGQGLRLIYYSQIVNDFQKGDIAEGYSVSREKKESFPLTVTSAQKNPTAFYLCASSHGPNTGELFFGEGSRLTVL.

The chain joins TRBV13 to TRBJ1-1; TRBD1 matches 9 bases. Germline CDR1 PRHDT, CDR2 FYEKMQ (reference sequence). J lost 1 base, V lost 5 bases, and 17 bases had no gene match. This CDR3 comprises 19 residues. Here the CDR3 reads CASSDRDRVKLSENTEAFF. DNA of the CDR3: TGTGCCAGCAGCGACCGGGACAGGGTTAAACTCTCAGAGAACACTGAAGCTTTCTTT.

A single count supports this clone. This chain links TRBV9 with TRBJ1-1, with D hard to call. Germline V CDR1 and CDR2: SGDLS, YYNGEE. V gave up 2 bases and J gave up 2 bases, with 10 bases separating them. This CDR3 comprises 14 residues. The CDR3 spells CASSVLRTNTEAFF. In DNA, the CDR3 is TGTGCCAGCAGCGTTTTAAGAACTAACACTGAAGCTTTCTTT.

CDR3: CASSHRLAGQFTDTQYF. The CDR3 DNA is TGTGCCAGCAGCCATCGATTAGCGGGTCAATTCACAGATACGCAGTATTTT. The V call is TRBV4-2, the J call TRBJ2-3, with 7 bases matching TRBD2. J gave up 2 bases and V 3 bases, and 11 bases lay outside the gene matches. Germline V lookup: CDR1 LGHNA, CDR2 YNFKEQ. This CDR3 spans 17 amino acids.

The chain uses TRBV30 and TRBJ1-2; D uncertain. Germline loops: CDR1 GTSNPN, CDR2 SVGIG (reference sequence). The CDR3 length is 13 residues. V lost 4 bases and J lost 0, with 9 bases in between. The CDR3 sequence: CAWKTIANYGYTF. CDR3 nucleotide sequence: TGTGCCTGGAAGACTATAGCTAACTATGGCTACACCTTC.

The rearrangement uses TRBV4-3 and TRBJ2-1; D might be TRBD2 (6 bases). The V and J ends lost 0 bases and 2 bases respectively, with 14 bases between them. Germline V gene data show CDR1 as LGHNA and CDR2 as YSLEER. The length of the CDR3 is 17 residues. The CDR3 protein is CASSQEVRGVAYNEQFF. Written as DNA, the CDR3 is TGCGCCAGCAGCCAAGAGGTTCGCGGGGTGGCCTACAATGAGCAGTTCTTC.

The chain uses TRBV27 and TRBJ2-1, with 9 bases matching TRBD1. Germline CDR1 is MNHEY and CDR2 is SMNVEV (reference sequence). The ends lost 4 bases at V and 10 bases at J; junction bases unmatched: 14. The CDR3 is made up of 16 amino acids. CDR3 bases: TGTGCCAGCAGTTCGGGGTTGGGGACAGGGACTCGGGAGCAGTTCTTC. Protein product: CASSSGLGTGTREQFF.

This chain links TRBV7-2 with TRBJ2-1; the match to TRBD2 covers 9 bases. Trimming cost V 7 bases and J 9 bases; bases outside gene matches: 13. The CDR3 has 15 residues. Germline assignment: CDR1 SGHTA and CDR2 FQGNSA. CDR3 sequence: CASTWGGRALAEQFF. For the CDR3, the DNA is TGTGCCAGCACCTGGGGCGGGAGGGCCTTGGCTGAGCAGTTCTTC.

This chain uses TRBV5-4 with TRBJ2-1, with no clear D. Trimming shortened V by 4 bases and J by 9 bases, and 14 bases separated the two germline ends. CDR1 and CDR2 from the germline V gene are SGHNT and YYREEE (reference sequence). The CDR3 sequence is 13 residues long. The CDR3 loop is CASSHRSGLEQFF. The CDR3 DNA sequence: TGTGCCAGCAGCCATCGCTCCGGTCTTGAGCAGTTCTTC.

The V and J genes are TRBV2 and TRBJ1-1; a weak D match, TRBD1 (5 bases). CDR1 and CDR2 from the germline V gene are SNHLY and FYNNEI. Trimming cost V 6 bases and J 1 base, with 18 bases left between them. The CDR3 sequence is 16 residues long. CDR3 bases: TGTGCCAGCAGGAGCCAAGGGGCGCGGAGGAACACTGAAGCTTTCTTT. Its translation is CASRSQGARRNTEAFF.

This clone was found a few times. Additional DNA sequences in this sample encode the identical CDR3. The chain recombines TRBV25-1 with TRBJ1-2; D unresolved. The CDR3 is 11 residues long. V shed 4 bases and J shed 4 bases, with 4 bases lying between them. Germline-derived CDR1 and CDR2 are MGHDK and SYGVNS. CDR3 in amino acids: CASSASYGYTF. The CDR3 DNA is TGTGCCAGCAGTGCCTCCTATGGCTACACCTTC.

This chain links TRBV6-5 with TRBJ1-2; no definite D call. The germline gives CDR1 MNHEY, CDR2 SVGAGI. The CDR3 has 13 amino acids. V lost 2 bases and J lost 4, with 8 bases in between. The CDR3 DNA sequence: TGTGCCAGCAGTTACAGCACCCTCTATGGCTACACCTTC. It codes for CASSYSTLYGYTF.

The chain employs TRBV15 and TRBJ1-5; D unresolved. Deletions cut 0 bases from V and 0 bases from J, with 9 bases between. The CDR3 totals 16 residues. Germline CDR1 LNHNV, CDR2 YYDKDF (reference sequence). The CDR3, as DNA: TGTGCCACCAGCAGAGATAAGAGTCTTAGCAATCAGCCCCAGCATTTT. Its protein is CATSRDKSLSNQPQHF.

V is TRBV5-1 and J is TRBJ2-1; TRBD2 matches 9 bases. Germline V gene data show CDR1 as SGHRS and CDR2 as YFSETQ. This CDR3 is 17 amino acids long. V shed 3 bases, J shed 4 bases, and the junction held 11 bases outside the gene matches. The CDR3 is CASSSPEAGGFYNEQFF. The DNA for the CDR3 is TGCGCCAGCAGCTCCCCTGAAGCGGGAGGATTTTACAATGAGCAGTTCTTC.

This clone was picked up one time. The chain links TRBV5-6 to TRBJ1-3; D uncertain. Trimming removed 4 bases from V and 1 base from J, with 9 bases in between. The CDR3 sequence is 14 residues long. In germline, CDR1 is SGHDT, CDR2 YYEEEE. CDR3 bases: TGTGCCAGCAGCCCCGCCGGGTCTGGAAACACCATATATTTT. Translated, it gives CASSPAGSGNTIYF.